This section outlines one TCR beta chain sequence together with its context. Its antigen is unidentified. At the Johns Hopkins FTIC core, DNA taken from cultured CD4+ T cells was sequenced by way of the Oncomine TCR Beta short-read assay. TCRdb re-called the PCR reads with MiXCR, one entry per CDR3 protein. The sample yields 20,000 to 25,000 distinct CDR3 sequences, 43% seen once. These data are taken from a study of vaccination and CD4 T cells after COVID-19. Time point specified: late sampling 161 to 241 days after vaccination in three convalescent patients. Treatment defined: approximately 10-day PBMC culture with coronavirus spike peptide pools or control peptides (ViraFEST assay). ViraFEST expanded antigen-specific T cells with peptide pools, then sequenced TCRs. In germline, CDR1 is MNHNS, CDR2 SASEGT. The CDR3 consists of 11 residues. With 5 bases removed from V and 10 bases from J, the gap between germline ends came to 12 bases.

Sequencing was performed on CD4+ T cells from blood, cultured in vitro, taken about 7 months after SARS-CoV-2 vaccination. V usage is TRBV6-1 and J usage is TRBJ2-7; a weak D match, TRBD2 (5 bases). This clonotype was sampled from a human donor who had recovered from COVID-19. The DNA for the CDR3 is TGTGCCAGCAGTCGGACTGCCTCTCAGTACTTC. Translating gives CASSRTASQYF.